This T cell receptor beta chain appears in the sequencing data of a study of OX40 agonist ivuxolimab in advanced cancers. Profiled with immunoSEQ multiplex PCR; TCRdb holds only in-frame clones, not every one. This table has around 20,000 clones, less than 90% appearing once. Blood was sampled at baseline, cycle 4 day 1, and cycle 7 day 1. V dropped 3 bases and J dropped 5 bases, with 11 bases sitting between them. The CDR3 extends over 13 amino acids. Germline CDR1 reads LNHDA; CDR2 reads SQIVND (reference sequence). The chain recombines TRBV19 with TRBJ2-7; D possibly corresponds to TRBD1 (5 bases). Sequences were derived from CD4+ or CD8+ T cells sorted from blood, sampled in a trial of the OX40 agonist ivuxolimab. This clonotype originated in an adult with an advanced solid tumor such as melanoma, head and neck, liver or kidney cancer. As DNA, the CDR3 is TGTGCCAGTAGTATGGGCAGGGCTGACGAGCAGTACTTC. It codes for CASSMGRADEQYF.